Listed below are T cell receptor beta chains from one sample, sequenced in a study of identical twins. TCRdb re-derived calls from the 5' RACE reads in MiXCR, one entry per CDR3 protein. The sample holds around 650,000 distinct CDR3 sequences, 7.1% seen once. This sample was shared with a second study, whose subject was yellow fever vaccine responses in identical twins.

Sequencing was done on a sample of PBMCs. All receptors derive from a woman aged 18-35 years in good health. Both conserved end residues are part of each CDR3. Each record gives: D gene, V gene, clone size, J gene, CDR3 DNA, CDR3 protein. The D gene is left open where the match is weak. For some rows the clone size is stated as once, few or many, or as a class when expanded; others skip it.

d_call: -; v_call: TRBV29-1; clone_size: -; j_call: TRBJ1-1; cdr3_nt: TGCAGCGTTGTGGTGCAGGGTTTCACTGAAGCTTTCTTT; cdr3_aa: CSVVVQGFTEAFF
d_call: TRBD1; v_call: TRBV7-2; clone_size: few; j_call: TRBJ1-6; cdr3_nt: TGTGCCAGCAGCTCCGGGGACAGAACCTATAATTCACCCCTCCACTTT; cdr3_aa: CASSSGDRTYNSPLHF
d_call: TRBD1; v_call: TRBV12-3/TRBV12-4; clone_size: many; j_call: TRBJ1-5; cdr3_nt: TGTGCCAGCAGCACAGGGGGCTGGGATCAGCCCCAGCATTTT; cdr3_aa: CASSTGGWDQPQHF
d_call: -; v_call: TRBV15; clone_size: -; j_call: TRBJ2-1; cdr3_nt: TGTGCCACCAGCAATGGGCTTGAGGACAATGAGCAGTTCTTC; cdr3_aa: CATSNGLEDNEQFF
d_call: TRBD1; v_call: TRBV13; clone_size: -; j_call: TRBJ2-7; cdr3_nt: TGTGCCAGCAGCTACCGGGACAGGGCTTCCGAGCAGTACTTC; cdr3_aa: CASSYRDRASEQYF
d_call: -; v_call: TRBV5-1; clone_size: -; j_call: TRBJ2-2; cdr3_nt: TGCGCCAGCAGCTTGAGGACCCTAGACCCGAACACCGGGGAGCTGTTTTTT; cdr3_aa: CASSLRTLDPNTGELFF
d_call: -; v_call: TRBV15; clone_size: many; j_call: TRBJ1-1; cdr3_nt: TGTGCCACCAGCAGAGGATCGACAGGAGGTGAAGCTTTCTTT; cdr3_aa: CATSRGSTGGEAFF
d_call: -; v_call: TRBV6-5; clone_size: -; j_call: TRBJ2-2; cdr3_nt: TGTGCCAGCAGTTATTTGGGGCTGCCCACCGGGGAGCTGTTTTTT; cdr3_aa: CASSYLGLPTGELFF
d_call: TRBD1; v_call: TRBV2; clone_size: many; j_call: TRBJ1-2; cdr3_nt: TGTGCCAGCAGTGTGGGACAGGGAATCGGTGGCTACACCTTC; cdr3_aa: CASSVGQGIGGYTF
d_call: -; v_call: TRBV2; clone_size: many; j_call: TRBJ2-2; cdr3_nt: TGTGCCAGCAGTGAATTAAGGGCCGGGGAGCTGTTTTTT; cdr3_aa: CASSELRAGELFF
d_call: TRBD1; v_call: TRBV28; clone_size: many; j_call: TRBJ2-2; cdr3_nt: TGTGCCAGCAAAGGGGGGACAGGGAACACCGGGGAGCTGTTTTTT; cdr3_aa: CASKGGTGNTGELFF
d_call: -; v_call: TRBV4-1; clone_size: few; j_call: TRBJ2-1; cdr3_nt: TGCGCCAGCAGTACGACTAGCTCCTACAATGAGCAGTTCTTC; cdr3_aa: CASSTTSSYNEQFF
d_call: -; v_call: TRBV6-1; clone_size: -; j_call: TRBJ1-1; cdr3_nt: TGTGCCAGCAGTGAACAGAGGAAAAAGGAGGGAGCTTTCTTT; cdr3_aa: CASSEQRKKEGAFF
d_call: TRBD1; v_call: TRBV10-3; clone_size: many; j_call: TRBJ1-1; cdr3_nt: TGTGCCACGGTCTCGGGACAGGGGACTGAAGCTTTCTTT; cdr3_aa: CATVSGQGTEAFF
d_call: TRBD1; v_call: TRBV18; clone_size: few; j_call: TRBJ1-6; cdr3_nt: TGTGCCAGCTCACCCCCCGGGACAGGGGCTTCACCCCTCCACTTT; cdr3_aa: CASSPPGTGASPLHF
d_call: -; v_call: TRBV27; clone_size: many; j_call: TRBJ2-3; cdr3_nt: TGTGCCAGCAGCGCCGACACGGAAAGGTCGCAGTATTTT; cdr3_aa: CASSADTERSQYF
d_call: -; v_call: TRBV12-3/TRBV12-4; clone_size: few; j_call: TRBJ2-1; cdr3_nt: TGTGCCAGCAGTTTAGTCCGGGTCGGTATCAATGAGCAGTTCTTC; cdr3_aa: CASSLVRVGINEQFF
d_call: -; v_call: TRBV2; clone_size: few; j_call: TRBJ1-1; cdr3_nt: TGTGCCAGCAGTGTTGACCCAGGGGTAGGCACTGAAGCTTTCTTT; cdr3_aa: CASSVDPGVGTEAFF
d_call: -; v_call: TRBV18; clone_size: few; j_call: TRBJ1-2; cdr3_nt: TGTGCCAGCTCACCACCGAATTCGTATGGCTACACCTTC; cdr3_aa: CASSPPNSYGYTF
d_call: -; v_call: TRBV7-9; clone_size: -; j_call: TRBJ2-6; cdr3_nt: TGTGCCAGCAGCTTGGATCAACCCTCTGGGGCCAACGTCCTGACTTTC; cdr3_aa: CASSLDQPSGANVLTF
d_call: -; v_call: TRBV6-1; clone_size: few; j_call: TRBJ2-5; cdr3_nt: TGTGCCAGCAGTGAAGTTAGGGCGGAGACCCAGTACTTC; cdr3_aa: CASSEVRAETQYF
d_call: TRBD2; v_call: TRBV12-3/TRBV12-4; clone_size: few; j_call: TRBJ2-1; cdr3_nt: TGTGCCAGCAGTTTAGTCCTAGCGGGGCGAACCTACAATGAGCAGTTCTTC; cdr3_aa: CASSLVLAGRTYNEQFF
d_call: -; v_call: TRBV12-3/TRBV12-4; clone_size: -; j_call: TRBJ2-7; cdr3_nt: TGTGCCAGCAGTTTTCTGGGAAACTCCTACGAGCAGTACTTC; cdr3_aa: CASSFLGNSYEQYF
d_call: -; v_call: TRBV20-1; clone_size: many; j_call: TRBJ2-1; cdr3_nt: TGCAGTGCTAGCTCCTCGATGAATGAGCAGTTCTTC; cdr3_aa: CSASSSMNEQFF
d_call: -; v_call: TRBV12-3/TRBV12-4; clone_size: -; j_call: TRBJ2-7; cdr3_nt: TGTGCCAGCAGTTTATGGATCCACGAGCAGTACTTC; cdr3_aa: CASSLWIHEQYF
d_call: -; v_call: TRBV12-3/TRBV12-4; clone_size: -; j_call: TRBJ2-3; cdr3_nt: TGTGCCAGCAGTTTAGGTTTACGTGGGGTCACAGATACGCAGTATTTT; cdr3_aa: CASSLGLRGVTDTQYF
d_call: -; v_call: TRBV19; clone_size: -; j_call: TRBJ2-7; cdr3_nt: TGTGCCAGTAGTATTAGTGGGGAGGCCTACGAGCAGTACTTC; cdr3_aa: CASSISGEAYEQYF